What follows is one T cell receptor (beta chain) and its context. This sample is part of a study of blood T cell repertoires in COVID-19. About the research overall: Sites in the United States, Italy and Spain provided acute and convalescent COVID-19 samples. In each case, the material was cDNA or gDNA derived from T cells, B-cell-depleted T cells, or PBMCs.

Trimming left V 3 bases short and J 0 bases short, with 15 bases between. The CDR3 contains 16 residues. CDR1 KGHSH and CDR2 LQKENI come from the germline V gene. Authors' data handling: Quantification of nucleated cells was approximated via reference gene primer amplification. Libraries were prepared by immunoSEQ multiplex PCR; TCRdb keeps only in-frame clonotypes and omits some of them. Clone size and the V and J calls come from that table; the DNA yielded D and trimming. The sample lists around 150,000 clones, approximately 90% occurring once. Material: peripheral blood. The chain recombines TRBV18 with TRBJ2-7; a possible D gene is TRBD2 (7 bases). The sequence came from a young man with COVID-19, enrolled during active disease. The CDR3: CASSPGGGAGSYEQYF. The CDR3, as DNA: TGTGCCAGCTCACCGGGAGGGGGAGCGGGCTCCTACGAGCAGTACTTC. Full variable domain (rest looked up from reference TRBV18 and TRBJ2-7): NAGVMQNPRHLVRRRGQEARLRCSPMKGHSHVYWYRQLPEEGLKFMVYLQKENIIDESGMPKERFSAEFPKEGPSILRIQQVVRGDSAAYFCASSPGGGAGSYEQYFGPGTRLTVT.